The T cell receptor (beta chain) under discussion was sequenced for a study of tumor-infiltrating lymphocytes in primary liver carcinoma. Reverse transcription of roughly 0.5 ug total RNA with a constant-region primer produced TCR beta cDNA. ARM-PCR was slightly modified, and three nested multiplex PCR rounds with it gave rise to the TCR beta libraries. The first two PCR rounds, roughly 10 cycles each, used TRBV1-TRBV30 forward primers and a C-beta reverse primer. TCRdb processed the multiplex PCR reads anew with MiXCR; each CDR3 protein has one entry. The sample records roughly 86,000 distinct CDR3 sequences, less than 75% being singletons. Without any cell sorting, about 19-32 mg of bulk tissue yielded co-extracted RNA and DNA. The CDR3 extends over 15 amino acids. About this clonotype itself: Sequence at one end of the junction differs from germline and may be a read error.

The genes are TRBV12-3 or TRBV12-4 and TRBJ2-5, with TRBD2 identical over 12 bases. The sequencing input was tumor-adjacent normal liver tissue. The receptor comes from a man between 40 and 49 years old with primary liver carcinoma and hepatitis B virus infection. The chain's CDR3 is CTSTPGTSGRETQYF. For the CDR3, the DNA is TGTACCAGCACCCCCGGTACTAGCGGGAGGGAGACCCAGTACTTC.